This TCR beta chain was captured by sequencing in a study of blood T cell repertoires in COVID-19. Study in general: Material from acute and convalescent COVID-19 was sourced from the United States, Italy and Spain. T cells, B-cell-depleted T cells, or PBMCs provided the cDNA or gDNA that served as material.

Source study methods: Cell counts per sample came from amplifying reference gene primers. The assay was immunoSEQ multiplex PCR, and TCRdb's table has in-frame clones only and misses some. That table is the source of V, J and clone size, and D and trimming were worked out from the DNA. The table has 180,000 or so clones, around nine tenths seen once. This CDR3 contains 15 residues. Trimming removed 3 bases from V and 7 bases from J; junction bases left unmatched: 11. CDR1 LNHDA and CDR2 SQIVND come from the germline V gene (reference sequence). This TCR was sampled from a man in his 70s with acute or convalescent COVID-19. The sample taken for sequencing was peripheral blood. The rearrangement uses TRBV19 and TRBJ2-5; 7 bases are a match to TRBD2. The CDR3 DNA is TGTGCCAGTAGTATGGGAGGGAGATCCTTCGGGACCCAGTACTTC. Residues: CASSMGGRSFGTQYF.